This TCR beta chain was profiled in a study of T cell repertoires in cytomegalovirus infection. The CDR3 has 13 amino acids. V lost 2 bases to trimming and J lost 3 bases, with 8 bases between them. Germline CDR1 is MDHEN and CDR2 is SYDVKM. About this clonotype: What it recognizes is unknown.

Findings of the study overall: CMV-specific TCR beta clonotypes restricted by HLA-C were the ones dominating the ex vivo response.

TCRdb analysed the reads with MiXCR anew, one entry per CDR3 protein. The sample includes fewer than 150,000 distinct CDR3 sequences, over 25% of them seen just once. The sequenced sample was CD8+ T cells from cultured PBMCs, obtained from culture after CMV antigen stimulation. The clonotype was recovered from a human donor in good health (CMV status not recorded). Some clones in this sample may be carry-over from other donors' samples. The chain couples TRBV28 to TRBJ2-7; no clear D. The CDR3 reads CASSLRLSYEQYF. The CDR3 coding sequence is TGTGCCAGCAGTTTAAGGCTCAGCTACGAGCAGTACTTC.